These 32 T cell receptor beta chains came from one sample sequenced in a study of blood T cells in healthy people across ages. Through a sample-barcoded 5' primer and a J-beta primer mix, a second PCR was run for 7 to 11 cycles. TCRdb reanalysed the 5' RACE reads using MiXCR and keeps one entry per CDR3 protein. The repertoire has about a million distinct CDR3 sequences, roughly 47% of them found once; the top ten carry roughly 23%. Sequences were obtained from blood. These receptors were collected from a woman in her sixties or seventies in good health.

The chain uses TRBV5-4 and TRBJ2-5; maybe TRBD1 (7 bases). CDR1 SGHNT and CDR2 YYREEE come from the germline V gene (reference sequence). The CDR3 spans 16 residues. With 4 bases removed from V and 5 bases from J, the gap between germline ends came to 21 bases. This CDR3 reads CASSRNGGQILETQYF. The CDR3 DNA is TGTGCCAGCAGCCGTAACGGGGGACAGATATTGGAGACCCAGTACTTC.

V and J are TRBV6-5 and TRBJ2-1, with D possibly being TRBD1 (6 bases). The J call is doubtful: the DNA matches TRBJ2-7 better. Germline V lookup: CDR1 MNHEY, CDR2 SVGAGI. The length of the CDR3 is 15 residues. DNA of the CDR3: TGTGCCAGCCAGCGGCAGGGGAGCTCCTACAATGAGCAGTACTTC. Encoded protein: CASQRQGSSYNEQYF.

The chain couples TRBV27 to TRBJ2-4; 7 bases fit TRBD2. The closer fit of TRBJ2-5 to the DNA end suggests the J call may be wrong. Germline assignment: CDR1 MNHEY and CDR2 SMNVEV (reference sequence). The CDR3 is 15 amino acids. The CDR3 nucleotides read TGTGCCAGCAGTTTATCGGGCGGGAGCGTCGAGACCCAGTACTTC. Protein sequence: CASSLSGGSVETQYF.

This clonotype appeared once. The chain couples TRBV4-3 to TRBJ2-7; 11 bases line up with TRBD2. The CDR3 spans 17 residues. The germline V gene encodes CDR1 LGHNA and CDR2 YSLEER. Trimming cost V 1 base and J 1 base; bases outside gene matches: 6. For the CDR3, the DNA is TGCGCCAGCAGCCAAGCCTCGGGACTAGCGGTGTCCTACGAGCAGTACTTC. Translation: CASSQASGLAVSYEQYF.

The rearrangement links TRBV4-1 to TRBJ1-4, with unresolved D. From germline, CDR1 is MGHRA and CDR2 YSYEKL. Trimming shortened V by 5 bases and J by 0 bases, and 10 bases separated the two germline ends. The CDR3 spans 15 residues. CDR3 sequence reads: CASSSGRPTNEKLFF. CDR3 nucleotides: TGCGCCAGCAGCTCAGGACGGCCAACTAATGAAAAACTGTTTTTT.

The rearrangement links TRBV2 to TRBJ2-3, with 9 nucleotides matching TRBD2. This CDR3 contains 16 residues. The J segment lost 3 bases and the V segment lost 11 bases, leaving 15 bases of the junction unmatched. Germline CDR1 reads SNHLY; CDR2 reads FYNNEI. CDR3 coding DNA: TGTGCCGGCACCGAAAGGATAGCGGGAGTGACAGATACGCAGTATTTT. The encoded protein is CAGTERIAGVTDTQYF.

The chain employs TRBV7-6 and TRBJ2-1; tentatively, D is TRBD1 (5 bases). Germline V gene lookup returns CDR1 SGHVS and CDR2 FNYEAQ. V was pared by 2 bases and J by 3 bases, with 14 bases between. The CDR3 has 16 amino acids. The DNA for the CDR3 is TGTGCCAGCAGCTTAATGGGGCTAGAGGTCTACAATGAGCAGTTCTTC. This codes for CASSLMGLEVYNEQFF.

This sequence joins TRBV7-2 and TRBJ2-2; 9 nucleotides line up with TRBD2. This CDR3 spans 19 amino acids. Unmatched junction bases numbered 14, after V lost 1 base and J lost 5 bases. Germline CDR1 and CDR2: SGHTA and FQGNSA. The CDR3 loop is CASSLGPAGGPRRTGELFF. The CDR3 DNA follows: TGTGCCAGCAGCTTAGGGCCGGCGGGAGGGCCGAGGAGGACCGGGGAGCTGTTTTTT.

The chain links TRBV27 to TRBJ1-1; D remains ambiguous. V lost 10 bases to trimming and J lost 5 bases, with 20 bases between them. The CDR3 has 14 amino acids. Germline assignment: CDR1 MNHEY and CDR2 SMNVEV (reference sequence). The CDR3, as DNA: TGTGCCACCAGGATGGGTCCCCGGAGGACTGAAGCTTTCTTT. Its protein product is CATRMGPRRTEAFF.

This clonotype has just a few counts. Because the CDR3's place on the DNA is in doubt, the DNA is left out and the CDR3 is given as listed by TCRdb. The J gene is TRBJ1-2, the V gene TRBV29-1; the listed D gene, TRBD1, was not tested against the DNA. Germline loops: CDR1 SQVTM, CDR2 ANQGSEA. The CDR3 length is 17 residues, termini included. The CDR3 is CSVDGVVGQGAYPVHTF.

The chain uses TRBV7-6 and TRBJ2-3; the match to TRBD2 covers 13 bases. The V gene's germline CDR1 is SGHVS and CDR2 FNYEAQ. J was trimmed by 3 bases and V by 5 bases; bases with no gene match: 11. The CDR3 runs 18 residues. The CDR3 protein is CASSRGLAGEGLTDTQYF. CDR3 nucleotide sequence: TGTGCCAGCAGCCGAGGACTAGCGGGAGAAGGTTTAACAGATACGCAGTATTTT.

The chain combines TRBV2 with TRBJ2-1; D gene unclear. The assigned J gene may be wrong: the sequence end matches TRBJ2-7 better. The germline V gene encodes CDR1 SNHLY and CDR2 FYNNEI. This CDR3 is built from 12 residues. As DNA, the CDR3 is TGTGCCAGCAGTGTGTTCAGCAATGAGCAGTACTTC. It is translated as CASSVFSNEQYF.

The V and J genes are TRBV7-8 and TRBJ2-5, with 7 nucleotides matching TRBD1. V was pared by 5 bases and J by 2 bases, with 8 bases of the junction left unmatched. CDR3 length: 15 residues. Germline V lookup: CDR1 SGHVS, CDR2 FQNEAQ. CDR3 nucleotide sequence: TGTGCCAGCAGCCCAATACCAGGGGGTCAAGAGACCCAGTACTTC. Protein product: CASSPIPGGQETQYF.

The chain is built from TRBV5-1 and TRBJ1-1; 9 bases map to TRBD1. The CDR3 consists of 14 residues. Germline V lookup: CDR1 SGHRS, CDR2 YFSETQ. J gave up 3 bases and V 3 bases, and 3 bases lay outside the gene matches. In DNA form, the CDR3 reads TGCGCCAGCAGCTGGGGACAGGGCGACACTGAAGCTTTCTTT. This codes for CASSWGQGDTEAFF.

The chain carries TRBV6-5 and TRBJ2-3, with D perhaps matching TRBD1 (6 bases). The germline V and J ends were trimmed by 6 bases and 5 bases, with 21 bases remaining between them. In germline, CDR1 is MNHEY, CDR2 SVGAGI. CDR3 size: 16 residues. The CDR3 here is CASSTTGGRGRDTQYF. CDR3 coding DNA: TGTGCCAGCAGCACGACAGGCGGACGGGGCAGAGATACGCAGTATTTT.

The CDR3: CASSQNKGEASGRWGNIQYF. DNA of the CDR3: TGTGCCAGCAGCCAAAACAAAGGAGAGGCTAGCGGGAGGTGGGGAAACATTCAGTACTTC. J is TRBJ2-4 and V is TRBV3-1; TRBD2 agrees at 11 bases. Trimming removed 2 bases from V and 6 bases from J; junction bases left unmatched: 18. This CDR3 is built from 20 residues. CDR1 is LGHDT and CDR2 is YNNKEL in the germline V gene (reference sequence).

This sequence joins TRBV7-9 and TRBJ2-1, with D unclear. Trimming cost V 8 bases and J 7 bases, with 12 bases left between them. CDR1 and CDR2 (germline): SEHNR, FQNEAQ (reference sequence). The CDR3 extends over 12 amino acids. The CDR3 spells CASLGVSNEQFF. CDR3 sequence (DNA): TGTGCCAGCTTAGGTGTGTCGAATGAGCAGTTCTTC.

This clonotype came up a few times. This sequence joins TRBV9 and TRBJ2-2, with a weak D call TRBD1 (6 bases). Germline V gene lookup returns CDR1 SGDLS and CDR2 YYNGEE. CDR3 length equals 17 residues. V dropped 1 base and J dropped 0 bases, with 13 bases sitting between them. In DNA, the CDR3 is TGTGCCAGCAGCGTAAATTTTAGGGGGTCGAACACCGGGGAGCTGTTTTTT. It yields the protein CASSVNFRGSNTGELFF.

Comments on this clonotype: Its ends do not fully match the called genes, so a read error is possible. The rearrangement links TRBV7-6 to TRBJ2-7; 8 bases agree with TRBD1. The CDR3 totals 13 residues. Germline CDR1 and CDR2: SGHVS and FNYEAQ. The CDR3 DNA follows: TGTACCAGCAGCCCTCGGGACAGGCTGGCCCAGTACTTC. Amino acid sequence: CTSSPRDRLAQYF.

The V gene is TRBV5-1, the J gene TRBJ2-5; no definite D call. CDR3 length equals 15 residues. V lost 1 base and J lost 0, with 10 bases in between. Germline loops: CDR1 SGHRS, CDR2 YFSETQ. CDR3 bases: TGCGCCAGCAGCTTGAGAAGTAACAACCAAGAGACCCAGTACTTC. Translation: CASSLRSNNQETQYF.

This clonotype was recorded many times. CDR3 region: CASSGSGSSYNEQFF. For the CDR3, the DNA is TGCGCCAGCAGCGGTAGCGGGAGCTCCTACAATGAGCAGTTCTTC. The rearrangement links TRBV5-1 to TRBJ2-1; 9 bases are shared with TRBD2. The J segment lost 0 bases and the V segment lost 4 bases, leaving 2 bases of the junction unmatched. This CDR3 comprises 15 residues. Germline V gives CDR1 SGHRS, CDR2 YFSETQ.

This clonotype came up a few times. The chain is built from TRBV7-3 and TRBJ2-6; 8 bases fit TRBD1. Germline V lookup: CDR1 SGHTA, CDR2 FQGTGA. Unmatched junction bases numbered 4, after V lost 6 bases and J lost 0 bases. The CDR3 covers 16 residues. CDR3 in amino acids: CASRSGGSSGANVLTF. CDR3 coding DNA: TGTGCCAGCAGGTCAGGGGGCAGCTCTGGGGCCAACGTCCTGACTTTC.

CDR3: CSASVGTANTGELFF. CDR3 coding DNA: TGCAGTGCTAGCGTCGGAACAGCGAACACCGGGGAGCTGTTTTTT. The gene calls are TRBV20-1 and TRBJ2-2; D gene ambiguous. The CDR3 extends over 15 amino acids. The germline V gene encodes CDR1 DFQATT and CDR2 SNEGSKA (reference sequence). Trimming stripped 3 bases from V and 0 bases from J, with 11 bases between.

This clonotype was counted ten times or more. For the CDR3, the DNA is TGCAGCGTTGAAGATCGGGCTGGGGACTGGAACTACGAGCAGTACTTC. This encodes CSVEDRAGDWNYEQYF. V usage is TRBV29-1 and J usage is TRBJ2-7; weak D call: TRBD2 (6 bases). In germline, CDR1 is SQVTM, CDR2 ANQGSEA. The ends were cut back, 0 bases at V and 3 bases at J, with 18 bases in the middle. The CDR3 runs 16 residues.

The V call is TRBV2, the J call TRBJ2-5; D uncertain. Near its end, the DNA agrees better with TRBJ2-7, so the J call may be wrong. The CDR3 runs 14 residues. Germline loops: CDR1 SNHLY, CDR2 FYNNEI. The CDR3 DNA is TGTGCCAGCAGTACCATGGGTACAGTTTACGAGCAGTACTTC. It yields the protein CASSTMGTVYEQYF.

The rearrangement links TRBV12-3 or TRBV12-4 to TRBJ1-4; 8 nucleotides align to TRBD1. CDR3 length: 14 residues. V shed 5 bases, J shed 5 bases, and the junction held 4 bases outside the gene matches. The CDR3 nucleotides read TGTGCCAGCAGTATCCGGACAGGGAATGAAAAACTGTTTTTT. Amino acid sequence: CASSIRTGNEKLFF.

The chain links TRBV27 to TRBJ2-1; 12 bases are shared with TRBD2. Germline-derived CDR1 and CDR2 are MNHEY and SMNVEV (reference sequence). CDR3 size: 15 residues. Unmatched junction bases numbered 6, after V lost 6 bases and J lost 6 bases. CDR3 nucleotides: TGTGCCAGCAGCTCCGGGACTAGCGGGTTCAATGAGCAGTTCTTC. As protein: CASSSGTSGFNEQFF.

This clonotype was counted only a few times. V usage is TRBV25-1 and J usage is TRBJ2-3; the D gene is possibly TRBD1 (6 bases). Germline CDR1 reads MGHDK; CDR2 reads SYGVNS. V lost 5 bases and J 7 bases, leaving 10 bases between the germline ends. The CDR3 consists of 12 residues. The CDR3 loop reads CASSFTGNTQYF. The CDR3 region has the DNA TGTGCCAGCAGTTTCACAGGGAATACGCAGTATTTT.

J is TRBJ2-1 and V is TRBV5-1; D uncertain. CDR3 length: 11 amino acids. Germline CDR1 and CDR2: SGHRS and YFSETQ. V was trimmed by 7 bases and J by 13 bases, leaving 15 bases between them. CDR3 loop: CASGIRETQFF. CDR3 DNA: TGCGCCAGCGGTATTCGAGAGACCCAGTTCTTC.

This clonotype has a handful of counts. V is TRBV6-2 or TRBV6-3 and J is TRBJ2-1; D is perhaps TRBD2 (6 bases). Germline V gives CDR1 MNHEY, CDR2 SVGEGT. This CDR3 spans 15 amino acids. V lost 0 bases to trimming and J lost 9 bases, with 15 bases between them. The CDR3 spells CASSYSSGSGSEQFF. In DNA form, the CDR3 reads TGTGCCAGCAGTTACTCTTCCGGGAGTGGAAGTGAGCAGTTCTTC.

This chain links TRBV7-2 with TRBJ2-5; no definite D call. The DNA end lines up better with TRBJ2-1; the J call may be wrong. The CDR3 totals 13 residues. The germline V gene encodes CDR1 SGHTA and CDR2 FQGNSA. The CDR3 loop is CASSASHKETQFF. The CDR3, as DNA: TGTGCCAGCAGCGCATCTCATAAAGAGACCCAGTTCTTC.

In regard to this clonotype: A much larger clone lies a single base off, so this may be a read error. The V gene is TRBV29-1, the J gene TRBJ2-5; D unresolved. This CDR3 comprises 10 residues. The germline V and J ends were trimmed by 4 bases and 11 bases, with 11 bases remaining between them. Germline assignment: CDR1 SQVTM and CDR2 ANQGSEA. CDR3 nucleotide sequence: TGCAGCGTTGCACGCAATGAGCAGTACTTC. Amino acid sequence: CSVARNEQYF.